This entry lists 11 T cell receptor beta chains sequenced from one sample in a study of blood T cell repertoires in COVID-19. Sequencing used immunoSEQ multiplex PCR; TCRdb keeps in-frame clones, though not all of them. The data show about 350,000 clones, more than 75% seen once. The specimen sequenced was PBMCs or T cells enriched from blood (not recorded which). All receptors derive from a woman in her 30s who had recovered from COVID-19.

This sequence joins TRBV7-8 and TRBJ1-5; 11 positions match TRBD1. In germline, CDR1 is SGHVS, CDR2 FQNEAQ. The ends lost 5 bases at V and 0 bases at J; junction bases unmatched: 9. The CDR3 length is 18 residues. The CDR3 bases are TGTGCCAGCAGCCAGGACAGGGGGCAGGGTTATAGCAATCAGCCCCAGCATTTT. The encoded protein is CASSQDRGQGYSNQPQHF.

The chain recombines TRBV7-2 with TRBJ2-1; TRBD2 aligns across 8 bases. CDR3 length: 16 residues. Germline V gene lookup returns CDR1 SGHTA and CDR2 FQGNSA. After removal of 1 base from V and 9 bases from J, the junction contained 11 bases not matched to a gene. DNA for the CDR3: TGTGCCAGCAGCTTAGAGGTGAGCGGGGGAGGTAGTGAGCAGTTCTTC. It translates to CASSLEVSGGGSEQFF.

V usage is TRBV19 and J usage is TRBJ1-2, with TRBD1 matching 7 bases. Trimming removed 1 base from V and 10 bases from J; junction bases left unmatched: 9. Germline lookup yields CDR1 LNHDA and CDR2 SQIVND (reference sequence). The CDR3 is 14 residues long. The CDR3 nucleotides are TGTGCCAGTAGTATAGCCGGGACAGCCACTTTCTACACCTTC. It is translated as CASSIAGTATFYTF.

The chain combines TRBV19 with TRBJ2-3; 7 positions agree with TRBD1. J lost 3 bases, V lost 4 bases, and 10 bases had no gene match. Germline values: CDR1 LNHDA, CDR2 SQIVND (reference sequence). The CDR3 is 16 residues long. The CDR3 reads CASSTHRGVMTDTQYF. The CDR3 DNA is TGTGCCAGTAGTACCCACAGGGGCGTCATGACAGATACGCAGTATTTT.

This chain joins TRBV5-1 and TRBJ2-7; 8 bases line up with TRBD1. The CDR3 runs to 17 residues. CDR1 SGHRS and CDR2 YFSETQ come from the germline V gene. V lost 0 bases to trimming and J lost 0 bases; unmatched junction nucleotides: 8. CDR3 in DNA: TGCGCCAGCAGCTTGGACGTCGACAGGGGTAGCTCCTACGAGCAGTACTTC. Translated, it gives CASSLDVDRGSSYEQYF.

The V and J genes are TRBV18 and TRBJ2-7, with 8 bases aligning to TRBD2. V lost 1 base and J lost 7; bases outside the gene matches: 9. Per germline, CDR1 KGHSH and CDR2 LQKENI. There are 15 residues in the CDR3. The CDR3 sequence: CASSPLSGGGQEQYF. The DNA for the CDR3 is TGTGCCAGCTCACCACTCTCGGGGGGGGGTCAAGAGCAGTACTTC.

The V call is TRBV28, the J call TRBJ2-5, with TRBD1 matching 8 bases. This CDR3 has 17 amino acids. The germline V gene has CDR1 MDHEN and CDR2 SYDVKM. V lost 4 bases, J lost 3 bases, and 13 bases stayed unmatched. The CDR3 sequence is CASSSPRDRTQEETQYF. As DNA, the CDR3 is TGTGCCAGCAGTTCTCCCCGGGACAGGACACAAGAAGAGACCCAGTACTTC. The full variable domain, completed using reference TRBV28 and TRBJ2-5, is DVKVTQSSRYLVKRTGEKVFLECVQDMDHENMFWYRQDPGLGLRLIYFSYDVKMKEKGDIPEGYSVSREKKERFSLILESASTNQTSMYLCASSSPRDRTQEETQYFGPGTRLLVL.

The chain joins TRBV30 to TRBJ1-1; TRBD1 matches at 7 bases. Germline trimming cut 8 bases from V and 4 bases from J; bases unmatched to any gene: 10. CDR3 length equals 13 residues. Germline V gives CDR1 GTSNPN, CDR2 SVGIG (reference sequence). The chain's CDR3 is CALDLQGSTEAFF. The CDR3 DNA sequence: TGTGCCCTGGACCTACAGGGGAGCACTGAAGCTTTCTTT.

This clone has just one count. V gene TRBV3-1 (or the pseudogene TRBV3-2) combines with J gene TRBJ1-1; the D gene is possibly TRBD1 (6 bases). The CDR3 has 14 residues. Germline values: CDR1 LGHDT, CDR2 YNNKEL (reference sequence). V dropped 4 bases and J dropped 0 bases, with 9 bases sitting between them. In DNA, the CDR3 is TGTGCCAGCAGCCCCAGGGGTATGAACACTGAAGCTTTCTTT. Translated, it gives CASSPRGMNTEAFF.

The CDR3 reads CASSSRRGPRYNEQFF. The CDR3 DNA is TGTGCCAGCAGTTCAAGGCGGGGGCCTCGCTACAATGAGCAGTTCTTC. The J gene is TRBJ2-1, the V gene TRBV27; D is perhaps TRBD2 (7 bases). V was cut by 4 bases and J by 3 bases, with 16 bases left in between. There are 16 residues in the CDR3. The germline V gene encodes CDR1 MNHEY and CDR2 SMNVEV (reference sequence).

The rearrangement joins TRBV5-4 to TRBJ1-2; no clear D gene. Germline V lookup: CDR1 SGHNT, CDR2 YYREEE (reference sequence). The V end was cut by 2 bases, the J end by 8 bases, with 16 bases between. CDR3 size: 14 residues. The CDR3 loop is CASSLPARLGGYTF. The DNA of the CDR3 is TGTGCCAGCAGCTTACCTGCCAGGCTTGGGGGCTACACCTTC.